This T cell receptor beta chain is drawn from a study of blood T cell repertoires in COVID-19. The overall study: Collection of acute and convalescent COVID-19 samples took place in the United States, Italy and Spain. T cells, B-cell-depleted T cells, or PBMCs provided the cDNA or gDNA that served as material.

Germline CDR1 MDHEN, CDR2 SYDVKM. V lost 6 bases and J lost 7; bases outside the gene matches: 8. The length of the CDR3 is 13 residues. Seattle patients were enrolled while actively infected and followed longitudinally. Assay: immunoSEQ multiplex PCR; the TCRdb copy retains only in-frame clones and omits some. The table has some 130,000 clones, roughly nine tenths seen once. Source material: peripheral blood. The V gene is TRBV28, the J gene TRBJ2-5; 7 bases are shared with TRBD1. This TCR derives from a woman in her sixties or seventies with COVID-19, enrolled during active disease. The CDR3 DNA reads TGTGCCAGCAGGAAGACAGGGAGCCGGACCCAGTACTTC. Translation: CASRKTGSRTQYF.